This entry lists 12 T cell receptor beta chains sequenced from one sample in a study of blood T cell repertoires in COVID-19. Clones were read by immunoSEQ multiplex PCR, and TCRdb kept only the in-frame ones, dropping some. The sample consists of 150,000 to 200,000 clones, 88% of them appearing once. Sequenced sample: peripheral blood. These receptors were collected from a human donor in a cohort sampled during active COVID-19.

The J gene is TRBJ2-7, the V gene TRBV7-8, with 10 bases identical to TRBD2. CDR3 length equals 16 residues. Germline values: CDR1 SGHVS, CDR2 FQNEAQ. The V segment lost 0 bases and the J segment 0 bases; nucleotides outside the gene matches: 2. CDR3 DNA: TGTGCCAGCAGCTTAGCTGGACTAGCGGCCTCCTACGAGCAGTACTTC. Amino acids: CASSLAGLAASYEQYF.

The genes are TRBV6-5 and TRBJ2-7; TRBD1 agrees at 7 bases. Germline V CDR1 and CDR2: MNHEY, SVGAGI. The CDR3 is made up of 15 amino acids. J gave up 0 bases and V 6 bases, and 8 bases lay outside the gene matches. The CDR3 coding sequence is TGTGCCAGCAGGTCCACCGGGACAGCCTCCTACGAGCAGTACTTC. Amino acid sequence: CASRSTGTASYEQYF.

The chain joins TRBV9 to TRBJ2-7, with 7 positions matching TRBD1. With 0 bases clipped from V and 2 bases from J, the junction kept 11 bases outside the gene matches. Germline V gives CDR1 SGDLS, CDR2 YYNGEE. This CDR3 region has 17 residues. DNA for the CDR3: TGTGCCAGCAGCGTAGGAGACAGGGAAGGCCCTACCTACGAGCAGTACTTC. Its translation is CASSVGDREGPTYEQYF.

The V gene is TRBV7-9, the J gene TRBJ1-4; D remains ambiguous. Trimming stripped 5 bases from V and 0 bases from J, with 10 bases between. This CDR3 contains 15 residues. Germline V gene sequence: CDR1 SEHNR, CDR2 FQNEAQ (reference sequence). The CDR3 is CASSAGGTTNEKLFF. DNA for the CDR3: TGTGCCAGCAGCGCCGGAGGAACAACTAATGAAAAACTGTTTTTT.

The chain's CDR3 is CASSVGESYNEQFF. CDR3 sequence (DNA): TGTGCCAGCAGTGTGGGAGAGTCCTACAATGAGCAGTTCTTC. The rearrangement uses TRBV27 and TRBJ2-1, with D maybe TRBD2 (5 bases). Germline loops: CDR1 MNHEY, CDR2 SMNVEV (reference sequence). The CDR3 totals 14 residues. Trimming took 5 bases from V and 1 from J, leaving 9 bases between them.

This sequence joins TRBV3-1 (or the pseudogene TRBV3-2) and TRBJ1-6; D gene uncertain. V was shortened by 4 bases and J by 9 bases, with 13 bases between the two germline ends. Looked up from germline, CDR1 is LGHDT and CDR2 is YNNKEL (reference sequence). There are 14 residues in the CDR3. The CDR3 nucleotides are TGTGCCAGCAGCCCGGATTACGGCGGTTCACCCCTCCACTTT. It specifies CASSPDYGGSPLHF.

The rearrangement links TRBV18 to TRBJ1-1; the match to TRBD1 covers 8 bases. Germline values: CDR1 KGHSH, CDR2 LQKENI. Trimming cost V 6 bases and J 4 bases; bases outside gene matches: 10. CDR3 length: 15 amino acids. The CDR3 sequence: CASSRGQGGSTEAFF. As DNA, the CDR3 is TGTGCCAGCTCTCGCGGACAGGGAGGGAGCACTGAAGCTTTCTTT.

Written as DNA, the CDR3 is TGCGCCAGTGCAGATACAGGGGGCTACGAGCAGTACTTC. This encodes CASADTGGYEQYF. V usage is TRBV5-1 and J usage is TRBJ2-7; 8 nucleotides agree with TRBD1. The CDR3 length is 13 residues. The germline CDR1 and CDR2 sequences are SGHRS and YFSETQ. With V trimmed by 8 bases and J by 3 bases, 7 bases remained unmatched.

The chain couples TRBV9 to TRBJ2-3; 8 nucleotides align to TRBD2. J lost 0 bases, V lost 1 base, and 10 bases had no gene match. CDR3 size: 18 residues. Germline CDR1 reads SGDLS; CDR2 reads YYNGEE. The CDR3 here is CASSVLPGGPTSTDTQYF. In DNA form, the CDR3 reads TGTGCCAGCAGCGTACTACCGGGGGGGCCTACTAGCACAGATACGCAGTATTTT.

V and J are TRBV15 and TRBJ1-5, with no clear D. Trimming cost V 5 bases and J 9 bases, with 20 bases left between them. The CDR3 consists of 15 residues. Germline CDR1 is LNHNV and CDR2 is YYDKDF (reference sequence). The CDR3 DNA reads TGTGCCACCAGCCCCGCACACCAGGCTTTGGTGCCCCAGCATTTT. This encodes CATSPAHQALVPQHF.

The chain is built from TRBV6-5 and TRBJ1-4; 7 positions agree with TRBD1. The CDR3 contains 12 residues. Trimming at V came to 8 bases and at J to 8 bases, leaving 5 bases not matched to a gene. CDR1 MNHEY and CDR2 SVGAGI come from the germline V gene. Written as DNA, the CDR3 is TGTGCCAGCCGACAGGGTTTAGAAAAACTGTTTTTT. This codes for CASRQGLEKLFF.

V and J are TRBV5-4 and TRBJ1-2; 12 positions match TRBD1. Losses at the gene ends were 8 bases for V and 2 bases for J; bases not matched to a gene: 7. The CDR3 consists of 15 residues. In germline, CDR1 is SGHNT, CDR2 YYREEE (reference sequence). For the CDR3, the DNA is TGTGCCAGTACCGGGACAGGGGGCTCAAACTATGGCTACACCTTC. This codes for CASTGTGGSNYGYTF.